This TCR beta chain was observed in a study of blood T cell repertoires in COVID-19. Study context: The study drew acute and convalescent COVID-19 samples from the United States, Italy and Spain.

Donors of Cohort 3 who recovered were those that had two negative PCRs, clearance, or symptom resolution. Germline V gene lookup returns CDR1 SGHRS and CDR2 YFSETQ. CDR3 length: 15 residues. The V and J ends lost 0 bases and 5 bases respectively, with 11 bases between them. This table comes from immunoSEQ multiplex PCR, and its TCRdb copy is limited to in-frame clones, with some not included. The sample has approximately 300,000 clones, around 87% seen once. This clone occurred a few times. The receptor comes from a woman aged 25 to 39 who had recovered from COVID-19. This chain links TRBV5-1 with TRBJ2-2; D is uncertain. Material: PBMCs or T cells enriched from blood (not recorded which). CDR3 coding DNA: TGCGCCAGCAGCTTGGACCGCCCTGAGACCGGGGAGCTGTTTTTT. Translation gives CASSLDRPETGELFF.